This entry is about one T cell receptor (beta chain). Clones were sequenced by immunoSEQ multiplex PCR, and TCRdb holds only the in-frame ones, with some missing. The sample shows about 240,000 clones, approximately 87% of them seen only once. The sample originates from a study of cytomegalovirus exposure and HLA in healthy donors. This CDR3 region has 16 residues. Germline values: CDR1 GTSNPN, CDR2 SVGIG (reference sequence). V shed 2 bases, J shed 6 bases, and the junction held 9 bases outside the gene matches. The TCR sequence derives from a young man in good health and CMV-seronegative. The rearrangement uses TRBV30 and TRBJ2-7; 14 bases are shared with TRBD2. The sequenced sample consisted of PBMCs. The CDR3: CAWSFGTSGRGGEQYF. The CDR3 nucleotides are TGTGCCTGGAGTTTTGGGACTAGCGGGAGAGGGGGCGAGCAGTACTTC.